A selection of T cell receptor beta chains follows, all from one sample in a study of T cell changes during pregnancy in multiple sclerosis. TCRdb's table, derived via immunoSEQ multiplex PCR, lists solely in-frame clones and lacks some. The table includes 55,000 to 65,000 clones, 80% to 95% detected once. Source: peripheral blood, taken in the first trimester of pregnancy. The origin of the receptors is a female donor with multiple sclerosis, enrolled in a pregnancy study. The CDR3 runs from the conserved cysteine through the conserved F or W. The order of the fields is D gene, J gene, clone size, V gene, CDR3 protein, CDR3 DNA. A D gene is named only where the DNA matches it firmly. Part of the rows lack a size; the others show once, few, many or a class for expanded clones.

>TRBD1|TRBJ1-2|NA|TRBV4-3
CASSQSGDRLYGYTF
TGCGCCAGCAGCCAGTCGGGGGACAGGCTCTATGGCTACACCTTC
>TRBD1|TRBJ1-4|NA|TRBV5-1
CASSSGTGGEKLFF
TGCGCCAGCAGCTCCGGGACAGGGGGTGAAAAACTGTTTTTT
>TRBD1|TRBJ2-1|NA|TRBV29-1
CSVRTGRGNEQFF
TGCAGCGTTCGGACAGGGAGAGGCAATGAGCAGTTCTTC
>TRBD2|TRBJ2-2|NA|TRBV18
CASSPRLAGSGGGELFF
TGTGCCAGCTCACCCCGACTAGCGGGCTCCGGCGGCGGGGAGCTGTTTTTT
>TRBD1|TRBJ1-5|NA|TRBV15
CATKTGQFNQPQHF
TGTGCCACCAAAACGGGACAGTTTAATCAGCCCCAGCATTTT
>TRBD1|TRBJ2-7|once|TRBV27
CASRRGQGAYEQYF
TGTGCCAGCAGACGGGGTCAGGGGGCCTACGAGCAGTACTTC
>TRBD1|TRBJ2-1|NA|TRBV9
CASSGTGGNEQFF
TGTGCCAGCAGCGGAACAGGGGGAAATGAGCAGTTCTTC
>TRBD1|TRBJ1-4|NA|TRBV6-5
CASSSNRGLYEKLFF
TGTGCCAGCAGTTCAAACAGGGGCCTCTATGAAAAACTGTTTTTT
>NA|TRBJ1-1|once|TRBV19
CASSIERTEAFF
TGTGCCAGTAGTATAGAGCGGACTGAAGCTTTCTTT
>NA|TRBJ1-1|NA|TRBV5-1
CASSLAGGRAEAFF
TGCGCCAGCAGCTTGGCGGGGGGACGGGCTGAAGCTTTCTTT
>NA|TRBJ2-1|NA|TRBV11-3
CASSPHYNEQFF
TGTGCCAGCAGCCCCCACTACAATGAGCAGTTCTTC
>NA|TRBJ2-5|NA|TRBV29-1
CSVSARLETQYF
TGCAGCGTTAGTGCTAGATTGGAGACCCAGTACTTC
>TRBD1|TRBJ2-1|NA|TRBV15
CATGQTGVNEQFF
TGTGCCACCGGGCAAACAGGGGTCAATGAGCAGTTCTTC
>NA|TRBJ1-2|once|TRBV4-3
CASSQDRGLDGYTF
TGCGCCAGCAGCCAAGACAGGGGTTTAGATGGCTACACCTTC
>NA|TRBJ1-4|NA|TRBV5-6
CASSVGGESNEKLFF
TGTGCCAGCAGCGTCGGCGGGGAATCTAATGAAAAACTGTTTTTT
>TRBD1|TRBJ1-1|NA|TRBV4-1
CASSRVQGEGTEAFF
TGCGCCAGCAGCCGTGTACAGGGGGAAGGTACTGAAGCTTTCTTT
>NA|TRBJ2-2|NA|TRBV6-4
CASSDSSTGELFF
TGTGCCAGCAGTGACTCGAGTACCGGGGAGCTGTTTTTT
>TRBD2|TRBJ2-2|NA|TRBV9
CASSPGLAANTGELFF
TGTGCCAGCAGCCCGGGACTAGCGGCGAACACCGGGGAGCTGTTTTTT
>NA|TRBJ2-4|NA|TRBV2
CASLRGIAKNIQYF
TGTGCCAGCCTTAGAGGAATAGCCAAAAACATTCAGTACTTC
>NA|TRBJ1-5|NA|TRBV7-8
CASSSRRGGKVSQHF
TGTGCCAGCAGCTCTCGTCGGGGCGGGAAGGTGTCCCAGCATTTT
>NA|TRBJ1-2|NA|TRBV6-1
CASTESWGYTF
TGTGCCAGCACCGAGAGTTGGGGCTACACCTTC
>TRBD2|TRBJ2-1|NA|TRBV7-9
CASSLAAGGSVYNEQFF
TGTGCCAGCAGCTTAGCGGCGGGAGGGTCAGTGTACAATGAGCAGTTCTTC
>TRBD2|TRBJ2-2|NA|TRBV29-1
CSLGGGAGNTGELFF
TGCAGCCTTGGCGGGGGGGCGGGGAACACCGGGGAGCTGTTTTTT
>TRBD2|TRBJ2-2|NA|TRBV14
CASSPSPGLAENTGELFF
TGTGCCAGCAGCCCTAGCCCCGGACTAGCGGAGAACACCGGGGAGCTGTTTTTT
>NA|TRBJ1-2|NA|TRBV11-2
CASSSVYGYTF
TGTGCCAGCAGTTCGGTCTATGGCTACACCTTC
>TRBD1|TRBJ2-2|NA|TRBV11-3
CASSWAGGPGELFF
TGTGCCAGCAGCTGGGCAGGGGGTCCCGGGGAGCTGTTTTTT
>TRBD2|TRBJ2-5|NA|TRBV7-9
CASSFSPSGGIGETQYF
TGTGCCAGCAGCTTTTCCCCTAGCGGGGGGATTGGGGAGACCCAGTACTTC
>NA|TRBJ1-2|once|TRBV30
CAWSAWVGLWLHTF
TGTGCCTGGAGTGCCTGGGTGGGCCTATGGCTACACACCTTC
>TRBD2|TRBJ2-5|few|TRBV7-2
CASSLAGLAGGQSPETQYF
TGTGCCAGCAGCTTAGCCGGACTAGCGGGGGGGCAATCTCCAGAGACCCAGTACTTC
>TRBD1|TRBJ2-1|NA|TRBV13
CASSPGQGYNEQFF
TGTGCCAGCAGCCCGGGACAGGGGTACAATGAGCAGTTCTTC
>TRBD1|TRBJ1-2|NA|TRBV9
CASSEGQDIYGYTF
TGTGCCAGCAGCGAGGGACAGGACATTTATGGCTACACCTTC
>NA|TRBJ2-2|NA|TRBV11-3
CASSSRGTGELFF
TGTGCCAGCAGCTCCAGGGGCACCGGGGAGCTGTTTTTT
>NA|TRBJ1-1|NA|TRBV6-1
CASSTRRVNTEAFF
TGTGCCAGCAGCACCCGGAGGGTGAACACTGAAGCTTTCTTT
>NA|TRBJ1-3|NA|TRBV19
CASRLQGPGNTIYF
TGTGCCAGTAGACTACAGGGTCCTGGAAACACCATATATTTT
>NA|TRBJ2-7|NA|TRBV6-5
CASSTSSRVNEQYF
TGTGCCAGCAGTACCTCGTCCAGGGTTAACGAGCAGTACTTC
>NA|TRBJ1-2|NA|TRBV12-5
CASGLEDRNYGYTF
TGTGCTAGTGGTTTGGAAGACAGGAACTATGGCTACACCTTC
>NA|TRBJ1-1|NA|TRBV7-9
CASSSPRGVDTEAFF
TGTGCCAGCAGCTCCCCCAGGGGCGTCGACACTGAAGCTTTCTTT
>NA|TRBJ2-3|once|TRBV7-2
CASSPSASTDTQYF
TGTGCCAGCAGCCCCTCAGCGAGCACAGATACGCAGTATTTT
>TRBD2|TRBJ2-1|NA|TRBV9
CASSVDSWTSESRFF
TGTGCCAGCAGCGTAGATTCTTGGACTAGCGAAAGTCGGTTCTTC
>TRBD1|TRBJ1-1|few|TRBV12-5
CASNRGVAEAFF
TGTGCTAGTAACAGGGGTGTCGCTGAAGCTTTCTTT
>NA|TRBJ1-1|NA|TRBV19
CASSTNLNTEAFF
TGTGCCAGTAGTACAAACTTGAACACTGAAGCTTTCTTT
>TRBD1|TRBJ1-2|once|TRBV7-2
CASSQYAGTGGYGYTF
TGTGCCAGCAGCCAATATGCCGGGACAGGGGGCTATGGCTACACCTTC
>TRBD2|TRBJ2-1|NA|TRBV19
CASSIAAGGRSEQFF
TGTGCCAGTAGTATAGCAGCGGGGGGGCGGAGTGAGCAGTTCTTC
>TRBD2|TRBJ2-3|NA|TRBV5-6
CASSLGTSGGPMQYF
TGTGCCAGCAGCTTGGGGACTAGCGGGGGGCCAATGCAGTATTTT
>TRBD2|TRBJ2-4|NA|TRBV2
CASRQTSGGSRAKNIQYF
TGTGCCAGCAGGCAGACTAGCGGGGGCTCTCGTGCCAAAAACATTCAGTACTTC
>TRBD2|TRBJ2-1|NA|TRBV18
CASSPFRTRLSPSEQFF
TGTGCCAGCTCACCCTTCAGGACTAGACTTTCTCCCTCCGAGCAGTTCTTC
>NA|TRBJ1-4|NA|TRBV5-4
CASSFRRGEKLFF
TGTGCCAGCAGCTTCCGACGGGGTGAAAAACTGTTTTTT
>NA|TRBJ2-1|NA|TRBV29-1
CSVEGRYNEQFF
TGCAGCGTTGAGGGGCGGTACAATGAGCAGTTCTTC
>TRBD2|TRBJ2-1|NA|TRBV19
CASSISGDSYNEQFF
TGTGCCAGTAGCATTAGCGGGGACTCCTACAATGAGCAGTTCTTC
>NA|TRBJ2-2|NA|TRBV7-2
CASSLRTRGAAGELFF
TGTGCCAGCAGCTTAAGGACACGGGGGGCGGCCGGGGAGCTGTTTTTT
>TRBD1|TRBJ1-2|NA|TRBV9
CASSVAAGGPVNYGYTF
TGTGCCAGCAGCGTAGCGGCAGGGGGCCCGGTTAACTATGGCTACACCTTC
>NA|TRBJ2-1|NA|TRBV4-2
CASNQEGPAYEQFF
TGTGCCAGCAACCAGGAGGGGCCGGCATATGAGCAGTTCTTC
>TRBD1|TRBJ2-7|NA|TRBV7-9
CASRTIGDRGPYEQYF
TGTGCCAGCAGGACGATTGGGGACAGGGGGCCTTACGAGCAGTACTTC